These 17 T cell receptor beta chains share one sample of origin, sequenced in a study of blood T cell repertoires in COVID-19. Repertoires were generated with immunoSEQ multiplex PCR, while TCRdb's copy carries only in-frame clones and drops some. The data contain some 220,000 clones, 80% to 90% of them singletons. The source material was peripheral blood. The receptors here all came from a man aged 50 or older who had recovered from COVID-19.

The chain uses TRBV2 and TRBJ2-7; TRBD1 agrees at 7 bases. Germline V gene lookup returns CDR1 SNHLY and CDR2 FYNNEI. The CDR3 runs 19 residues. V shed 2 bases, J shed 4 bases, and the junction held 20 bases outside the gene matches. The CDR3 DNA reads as TGTGCCAGCAGTGAACGGGCAGGGGGATTTAACGGGAAACAGTACGAGCAGTACTTC. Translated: CASSERAGGFNGKQYEQYF.

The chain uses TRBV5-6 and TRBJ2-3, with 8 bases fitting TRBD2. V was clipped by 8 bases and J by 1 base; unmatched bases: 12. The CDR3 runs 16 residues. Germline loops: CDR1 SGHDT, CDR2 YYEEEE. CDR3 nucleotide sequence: TGTGCCAGTTTACAAGCCGGGACTAGGGGCACAGATACGCAGTATTTT. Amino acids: CASLQAGTRGTDTQYF.

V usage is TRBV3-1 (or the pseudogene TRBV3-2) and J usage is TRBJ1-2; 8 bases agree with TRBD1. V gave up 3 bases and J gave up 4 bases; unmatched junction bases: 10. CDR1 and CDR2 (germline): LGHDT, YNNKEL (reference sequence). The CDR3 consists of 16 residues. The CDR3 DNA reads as TGTGCCAGCAGCCATCACCAGACAGGGGACCTCTATGGCTACACCTTC. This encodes CASSHHQTGDLYGYTF.

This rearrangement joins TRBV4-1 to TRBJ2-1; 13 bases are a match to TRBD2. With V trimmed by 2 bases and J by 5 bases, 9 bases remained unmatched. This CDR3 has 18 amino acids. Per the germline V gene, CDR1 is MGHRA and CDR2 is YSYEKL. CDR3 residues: CASSQKPGTSGTHNEQFF. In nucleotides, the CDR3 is TGCGCCAGCAGCCAAAAGCCCGGGACTAGCGGGACCCACAATGAGCAGTTCTTC.

The DNA of the CDR3 is TGTGCCTGGAGTGCAGGACTAGCGGGAGGGCCCGGGTCCAATGAGCAGTTCTTC. This translates into CAWSAGLAGGPGSNEQFF. This chain uses TRBV30 with TRBJ2-1, with TRBD2 matching over 15 bases. The germline V gene encodes CDR1 GTSNPN and CDR2 SVGIG (reference sequence). This CDR3 has 18 amino acids. The V segment lost 1 base and the J segment 6 bases; nucleotides outside the gene matches: 10.

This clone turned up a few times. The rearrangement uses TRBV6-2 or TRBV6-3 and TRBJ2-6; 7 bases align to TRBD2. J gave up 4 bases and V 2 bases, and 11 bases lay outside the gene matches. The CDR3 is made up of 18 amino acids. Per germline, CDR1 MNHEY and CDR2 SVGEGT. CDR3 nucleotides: TGTGCCAGCAGTTACCTTGGCGGGAGTTCTTCCGGGGCCAACGTCCTGACTTTC. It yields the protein CASSYLGGSSSGANVLTF.

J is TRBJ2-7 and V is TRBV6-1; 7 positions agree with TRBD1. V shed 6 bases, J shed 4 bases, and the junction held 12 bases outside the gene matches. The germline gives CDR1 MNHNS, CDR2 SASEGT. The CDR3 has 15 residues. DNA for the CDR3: TGTGCCAGCAGCACACTCAGAGGGGGCGGTTACGAGCAGTACTTC. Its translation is CASSTLRGGGYEQYF.

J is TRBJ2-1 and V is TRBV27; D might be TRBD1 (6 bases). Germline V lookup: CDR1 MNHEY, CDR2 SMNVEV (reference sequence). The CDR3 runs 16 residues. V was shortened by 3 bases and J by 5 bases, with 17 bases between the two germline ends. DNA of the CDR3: TGTGCCAGCAGTTTCTTGGGGGCGGGCGGGCACAATGAGCAGTTCTTC. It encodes CASSFLGAGGHNEQFF.

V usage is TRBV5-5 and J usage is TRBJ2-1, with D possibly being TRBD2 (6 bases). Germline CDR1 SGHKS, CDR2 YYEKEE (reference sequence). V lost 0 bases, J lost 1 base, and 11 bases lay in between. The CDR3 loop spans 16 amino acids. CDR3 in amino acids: CASSLAWGVSYNEQFF. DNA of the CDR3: TGTGCCAGCAGCTTGGCTTGGGGGGTTTCCTACAATGAGCAGTTCTTC.

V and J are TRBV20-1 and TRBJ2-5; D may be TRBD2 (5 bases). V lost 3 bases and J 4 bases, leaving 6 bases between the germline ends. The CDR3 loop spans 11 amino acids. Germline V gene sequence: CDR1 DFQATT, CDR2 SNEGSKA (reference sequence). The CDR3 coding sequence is TGCAGTGCTAGCGGGATAGAGACCCAGTACTTC. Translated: CSASGIETQYF.

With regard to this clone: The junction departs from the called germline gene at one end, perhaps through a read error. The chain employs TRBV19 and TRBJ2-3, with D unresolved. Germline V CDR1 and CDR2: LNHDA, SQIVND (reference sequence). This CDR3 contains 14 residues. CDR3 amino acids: CASTIGPGTDTQYF. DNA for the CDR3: TGTGCCAGTACTATAGGCCCCGGGACAGATACGCAGTATTTT. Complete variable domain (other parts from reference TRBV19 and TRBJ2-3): DGGITQSPKYLFRKEGQNVTLSCEQNLNHDAMYWYRQDPGQGLRLIYYSQIVNDFQKGDIAEGYSVSREKKESFPLTVTSAQKNPTAFYLCASTIGPGTDTQYFGPGTRLTVL.

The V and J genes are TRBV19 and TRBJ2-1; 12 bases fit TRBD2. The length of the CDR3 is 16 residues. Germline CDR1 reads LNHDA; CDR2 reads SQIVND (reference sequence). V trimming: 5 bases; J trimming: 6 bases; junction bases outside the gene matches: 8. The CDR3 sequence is CASSPLGLAGLNEQFF. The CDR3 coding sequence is TGTGCCAGTAGTCCTCTCGGACTAGCGGGACTCAATGAGCAGTTCTTC.

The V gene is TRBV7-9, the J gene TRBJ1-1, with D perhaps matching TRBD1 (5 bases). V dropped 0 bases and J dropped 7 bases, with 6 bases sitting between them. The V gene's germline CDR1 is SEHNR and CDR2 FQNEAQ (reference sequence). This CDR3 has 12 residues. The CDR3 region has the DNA TGTGCCAGCAGCTTAGCAAGGGGTGAAGCTTTCTTT. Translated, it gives CASSLARGEAFF.

CDR3 DNA: TGTGCCAGCAGGAGGCCCACGACTAAAAACATTCAGTACTTC. It codes for CASRRPTTKNIQYF. V is TRBV28 and J is TRBJ2-4; D not resolved. This CDR3 contains 14 residues. V was clipped by 6 bases and J by 4 bases, with 13 bases between them. The germline V gene encodes CDR1 MDHEN and CDR2 SYDVKM.

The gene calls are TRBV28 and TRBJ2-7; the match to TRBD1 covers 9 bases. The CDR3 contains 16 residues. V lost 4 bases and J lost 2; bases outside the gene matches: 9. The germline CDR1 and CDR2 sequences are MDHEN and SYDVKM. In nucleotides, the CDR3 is TGTGCCAGCAGTTCCGGGACAGGGAACCCCACCTACGAGCAGTACTTC. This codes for CASSSGTGNPTYEQYF.

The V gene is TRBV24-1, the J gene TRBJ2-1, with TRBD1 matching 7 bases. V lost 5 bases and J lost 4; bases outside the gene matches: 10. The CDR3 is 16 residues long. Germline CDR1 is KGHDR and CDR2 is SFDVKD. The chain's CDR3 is CATSGGGPRTYNEQFF. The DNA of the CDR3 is TGTGCCACCAGTGGAGGGGGCCCCCGTACATACAATGAGCAGTTCTTC.

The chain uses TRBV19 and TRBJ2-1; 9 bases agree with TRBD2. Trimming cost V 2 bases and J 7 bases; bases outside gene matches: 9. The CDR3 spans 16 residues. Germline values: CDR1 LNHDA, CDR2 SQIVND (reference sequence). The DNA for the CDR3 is TGTGCCAGTAGTATACGGATTAGCGGGAGCGCGAATGAGCAGTTCTTC. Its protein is CASSIRISGSANEQFF.